These T cell receptor beta chains were read from a single sample in a study of T cells after posttransplantation cyclophosphamide. Sequencing used immunoSEQ multiplex PCR; TCRdb keeps in-frame clones, though not all of them. This sample has tens of thousands of clones, with around 91% found just once. Specimen: PBMCs, collected around 58 days after allogeneic stem cell transplant with posttransplant cyclophosphamide. These receptors all stem from a male patient aged 55 to 70 who received an allogeneic stem cell transplant from a related donor and was CMV-positive. Some T cells may be supplied by the graft donor. CDR3s include the opening cysteine and the closing phenylalanine or tryptophan. The order of the fields is D gene, V gene, J gene, clone size, CDR3 DNA, CDR3 protein. D genes are given only for firm matches. Size is omitted from some rows. Given values are once, few, many or a class for expanded clones.

TRBD1	TRBV5-1	TRBJ1-4	NA	TGCGCCAGCAGCCCGGGACAGGGTCTCCTGGGTGAAAAACTGTTTTTT	CASSPGQGLLGEKLFF
TRBD1	TRBV15	TRBJ1-4	NA	TGTGCCACCAGCAGACTAACCGGGACAGCAGGCGGGGAAAAACTGTTTTTT	CATSRLTGTAGGEKLFF
TRBD1	TRBV6-5	TRBJ1-1	NA	TGTGCCAGCAAGGGGGCGACCACTGAAGCTTTCTTT	CASKGATTEAFF
NA	TRBV2	TRBJ1-6	NA	TGTGCCAGCGGGGGGGAATCACCCCTCCACTTT	CASGGESPLHF
TRBD1	TRBV2	TRBJ1-6	NA	TGTGCCAGCAGTGAGACAGGGCTCAATTCACCCCTCCACTTT	CASSETGLNSPLHF
NA	TRBV27	TRBJ1-2	NA	TGTGCCAGCAGTTTTCGGGGTCGGGAGGGTGGCTACACCTTC	CASSFRGREGGYTF
NA	TRBV11-3	TRBJ2-7	NA	TGTGCCAGCAGCGCGCGACAGGACCCCTACGAGCAGTACTTC	CASSARQDPYEQYF
TRBD2	TRBV4-2	TRBJ2-2	NA	TGTGCCAGCAGCCTCACCATAGCGGGGGGGCCCGGCGGGGAGCTGTTTTTT	CASSLTIAGGPGGELFF
NA	TRBV11-2	TRBJ1-2	few	TGTGCCAGCAGCCCCAGGGGCGCGACAATTTACTATGGCTACACCTTC	CASSPRGATIYYGYTF
NA	TRBV5-1	TRBJ1-4	NA	TGCGCCAGCAGCCCGGGACACGCCGGAAAACTGTTTTTT	CASSPGHAGKLFF
NA	TRBV27	TRBJ2-4	NA	TGTGCCAGCAGAGAAATACAGGGTTCAAAAAACATTCAGTACTTC	CASREIQGSKNIQYF
NA	TRBV29-1	TRBJ1-1	NA	TGCAGCGTGCAGGGAACCATGAACACTGAAGCTTTCTTT	CSVQGTMNTEAFF
TRBD1	TRBV10-1	TRBJ1-1	NA	TGCGCCAGCAGTGAATCGACAGGGGGGAACACTGAAGCTTTCTTT	CASSESTGGNTEAFF
TRBD2	TRBV16	TRBJ2-7	NA	TGTGCCAGCAGCCCCCTAGGCGGGGGAGAGCAGTACTTC	CASSPLGGGEQYF
TRBD1	TRBV6-5	TRBJ1-2	NA	TGTGCCAGCAGTACGGGACAGGGCTATGGCTACACCTTC	CASSTGQGYGYTF
NA	TRBV5-6	TRBJ1-3	few	TGTGCCAGCAGCAGGGTGAGGGAGGGTGCCAGCTCTGGAAACACCATATATTTT	CASSRVREGASSGNTIYF
NA	TRBV5-1	TRBJ1-6	NA	TGCGCCAGCAGCCCGAAAGAACGGGAGAATTCACCCCTCCACTTT	CASSPKERENSPLHF
NA	TRBV6-1	TRBJ1-5	few	TGTGCCAGCAGAACGGGACTCAACGGCAATCAGCCCCAGCATTTT	CASRTGLNGNQPQHF
NA	TRBV6-1	TRBJ1-1	NA	TGTGCCAGCAGTGAATCCGTCGGGGGTACTGAAGCTTTCTTT	CASSESVGGTEAFF
NA	TRBV5-1	TRBJ2-4	NA	TGCGCCAGCAGCTTGGGAAGGCGGGGACCCTCGAGGTGGTACTTC	CASSLGRRGPSRWYF
TRBD1	TRBV18	TRBJ2-1	NA	TGTGCCAGCTCACCGAAGCCACCGGGACAGGGGGTCGGTGAGCAGTTCTTC	CASSPKPPGQGVGEQFF
NA	TRBV9	TRBJ2-7	NA	TGTGCCAGCAGCAAGGGACAAGCCTACGAGCAGTACTTC	CASSKGQAYEQYF
NA	TRBV6-5	TRBJ1-6	NA	TGTGCCAGCAGTTACTCCGAGACACATAATAATTCCCCCCTCCACTTT	CASSYSETHNNSPLHF
NA	TRBV28	TRBJ1-2	NA	TGTGCCAGCAGCGAGAGTATCTATGGCTACACCTTC	CASSESIYGYTF
TRBD1	TRBV10-3	TRBJ2-7	NA	TGTGCCATCACGGGGACAGAGACCTACGAGCAGTACTTC	CAITGTETYEQYF
NA	TRBV5-6	TRBJ1-1	NA	TGTGCCAGCAGCTTGCGTATGGGCAACACTGAAGCTTTCTTT	CASSLRMGNTEAFF
TRBD1	TRBV7-2	TRBJ2-3	NA	TGTGCCAGCAGCAAACGACAGGGCCGCACAGATACGCAGTATTTT	CASSKRQGRTDTQYF
TRBD1	TRBV6-5	TRBJ2-5	NA	TGTGCCAGCAAGCCAGGGACAGATCAAGAGACCCAGTACTTC	CASKPGTDQETQYF